This is a list of T cell receptor beta chains from one sample in a study of identical twins. Using its own MiXCR run on the 5' RACE reads, TCRdb lists one record per CDR3 protein. The table has around 250,000 distinct CDR3 sequences, approximately 8.3% seen once. Separately, the same data were catalogued under a study of yellow fever vaccine responses in identical twins.

Material: CD8+ T cells sorted from blood. The receptors originated from a woman aged 18-29 years in good health. The CDR3 runs from the conserved cysteine through the conserved F or W.

j_gene: TRBJ2-7
v_gene: TRBV7-9
CDR3aa: CASSPTEAGEQYF

j_gene: TRBJ2-7
v_gene: TRBV4-1
CDR3aa: CASSQSPDSLLAGGPAFYEQYF

j_gene: TRBJ2-3
v_gene: TRBV28
CDR3aa: CASSPLAGTGADTQYF

j_gene: TRBJ2-7
v_gene: TRBV27
CDR3aa: CASSPSSGSREQYF

j_gene: TRBJ2-1
v_gene: TRBV6-5
CDR3aa: CASSYSVGEAGNEQFF

j_gene: TRBJ2-7
v_gene: TRBV7-9
CDR3aa: CASSGTGSYEQYF

j_gene: TRBJ2-2
v_gene: TRBV6-2/TRBV6-3
CDR3aa: CASKEGTWNTGELFF

j_gene: TRBJ2-2
v_gene: TRBV5-6
CDR3aa: CASSPRFSGELFF

j_gene: TRBJ2-5
v_gene: TRBV27
CDR3aa: CASSYGLVETQYF

j_gene: TRBJ2-3
v_gene: TRBV20-1
CDR3aa: CSARDLLADNTDTQYF

j_gene: TRBJ2-7
v_gene: TRBV5-1
CDR3aa: CASSFPLAGGISYEQYF

j_gene: TRBJ1-4
v_gene: TRBV6-5
CDR3aa: CASSSASATNEKLFF

j_gene: TRBJ2-3
v_gene: TRBV3-1
CDR3aa: CASSHPAGRSTDTQYF

j_gene: TRBJ1-1
v_gene: TRBV6-2/TRBV6-3
CDR3aa: CASSYVRDTEAFF

j_gene: TRBJ1-2
v_gene: TRBV7-9
CDR3aa: CASTPAVAGGGYGYTF

j_gene: TRBJ1-5
v_gene: TRBV6-5
CDR3aa: CASSYSISSPQHF

j_gene: TRBJ2-6
v_gene: TRBV12-3/TRBV12-4
CDR3aa: CASLPQSGSGANVLTF

j_gene: TRBJ2-3
v_gene: TRBV11-2
CDR3aa: CASSSLLAPSTDTQYF

j_gene: TRBJ2-1
v_gene: TRBV7-6
CDR3aa: CASSPTQGQFF

j_gene: TRBJ2-7
v_gene: TRBV28
CDR3aa: CASSLGPGGEQYF

j_gene: TRBJ2-3
v_gene: TRBV7-2
CDR3aa: CASSFQYPSTDTQYF

j_gene: TRBJ1-4
v_gene: TRBV4-1
CDR3aa: CASSQDGGPTGNEKLFF

j_gene: TRBJ2-7
v_gene: TRBV5-1
CDR3aa: CASSLPGQNNEQYF

j_gene: TRBJ2-7
v_gene: TRBV20-1
CDR3aa: CSASLAGDEQYF

j_gene: TRBJ2-7
v_gene: TRBV7-9
CDR3aa: CASSPRGRPLHEQYF

j_gene: TRBJ1-6
v_gene: TRBV18
CDR3aa: CASSPGNNSPLHF

j_gene: TRBJ2-7
v_gene: TRBV5-1
CDR3aa: CASSLVLGQAEYF

j_gene: TRBJ1-1
v_gene: TRBV19
CDR3aa: CASSIVGGANTEAFF

j_gene: TRBJ2-7
v_gene: TRBV27
CDR3aa: CASSTGTGGPYEQYF

j_gene: TRBJ2-5
v_gene: TRBV15
CDR3aa: CATSRPTQLPQETQYF

j_gene: TRBJ1-2
v_gene: TRBV6-2/TRBV6-3
CDR3aa: CASSPVTGFVDYGYTF

j_gene: TRBJ2-7
v_gene: TRBV6-1
CDR3aa: CATVKQGSAYEQYF

j_gene: TRBJ2-1
v_gene: TRBV4-3
CDR3aa: CASSQERGLASYNEQFF

j_gene: TRBJ1-1
v_gene: TRBV5-4
CDR3aa: CASSQRFSINAFF

j_gene: TRBJ2-7
v_gene: TRBV27
CDR3aa: CASSLGWGGGALYEQYF

j_gene: TRBJ2-2
v_gene: TRBV12-3/TRBV12-4
CDR3aa: CASSLAGGIGELFF

j_gene: TRBJ2-1
v_gene: TRBV4-2
CDR3aa: CASSPKREGLYNEQFF

j_gene: TRBJ2-7
v_gene: TRBV20-1
CDR3aa: CSAPGPIYEQYF

j_gene: TRBJ2-4
v_gene: TRBV21-1
CDR3aa: CASSKRSPRVAKNIQYF

j_gene: TRBJ2-5
v_gene: TRBV6-6
CDR3aa: CASDRGAQYF

j_gene: TRBJ2-3
v_gene: TRBV27
CDR3aa: CASRTRGGPYSTDTQYF

j_gene: TRBJ2-5
v_gene: TRBV4-3
CDR3aa: CASSQGLGGETQYF

j_gene: TRBJ2-1
v_gene: TRBV12-3/TRBV12-4
CDR3aa: CASKLASSYNEQFF

j_gene: TRBJ2-5
v_gene: TRBV5-1
CDR3aa: CASSLAGTGGTMETQYF

j_gene: TRBJ2-1
v_gene: TRBV29-1
CDR3aa: CSVLKGSYDEQFF

j_gene: TRBJ1-6
v_gene: TRBV15
CDR3aa: CATSRIPGLETSLHF

j_gene: TRBJ2-3
v_gene: TRBV29-1
CDR3aa: CSVPLPKGTDTQYF

j_gene: TRBJ2-3
v_gene: TRBV9
CDR3aa: CASSADPVDTQYF

j_gene: TRBJ1-2
v_gene: TRBV7-9
CDR3aa: CATPSGDGYTF

j_gene: TRBJ2-1
v_gene: TRBV7-9
CDR3aa: CASSRTSGNYNEQFF

j_gene: TRBJ2-2
v_gene: TRBV5-5
CDR3aa: CASSQERLAGELFF

j_gene: TRBJ1-4
v_gene: TRBV5-1
CDR3aa: CASSFAGPNEKLFF

j_gene: TRBJ2-7
v_gene: TRBV7-2
CDR3aa: CASSSYSGDSYEQYF

j_gene: TRBJ2-2
v_gene: TRBV4-1
CDR3aa: CASSRSSNTGELFF

j_gene: TRBJ2-1
v_gene: TRBV12-3/TRBV12-4
CDR3aa: CASSLEASVGLYNEQFF

j_gene: TRBJ2-7
v_gene: TRBV6-6
CDR3aa: CASSGPVGYEQYF

j_gene: TRBJ2-2
v_gene: TRBV10-3
CDR3aa: CASTDSTGELFF

j_gene: TRBJ2-1
v_gene: TRBV12-3/TRBV12-4
CDR3aa: CASSLSMASGSLNEQFF

j_gene: TRBJ2-7
v_gene: TRBV7-9
CDR3aa: CASSSAEGTGFEDEQYF